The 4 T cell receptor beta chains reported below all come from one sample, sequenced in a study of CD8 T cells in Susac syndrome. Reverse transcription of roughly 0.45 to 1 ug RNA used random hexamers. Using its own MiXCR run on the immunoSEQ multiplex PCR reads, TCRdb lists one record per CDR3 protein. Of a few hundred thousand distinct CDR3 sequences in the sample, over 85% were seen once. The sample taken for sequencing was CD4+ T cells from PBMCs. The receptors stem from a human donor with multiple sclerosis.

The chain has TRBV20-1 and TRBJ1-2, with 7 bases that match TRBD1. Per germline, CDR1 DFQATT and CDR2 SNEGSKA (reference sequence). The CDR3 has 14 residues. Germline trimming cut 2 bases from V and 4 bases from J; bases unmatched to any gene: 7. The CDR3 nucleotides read TGCAGTGCTAGAAAAACACAGGGGCTCTATGGCTACACCTTC. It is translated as CSARKTQGLYGYTF.

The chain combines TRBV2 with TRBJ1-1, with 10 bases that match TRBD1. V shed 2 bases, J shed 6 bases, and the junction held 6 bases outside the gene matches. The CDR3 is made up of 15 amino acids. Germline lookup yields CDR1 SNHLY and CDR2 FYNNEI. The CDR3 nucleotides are TGTGCCAGCAGTGAATGGGACAGGGGAACGTCTGAAGCTTTCTTT. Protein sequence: CASSEWDRGTSEAFF.

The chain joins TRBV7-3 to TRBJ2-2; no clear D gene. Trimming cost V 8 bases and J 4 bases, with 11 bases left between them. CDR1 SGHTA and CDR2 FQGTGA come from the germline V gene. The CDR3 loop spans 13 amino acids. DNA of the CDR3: TGTGCCAGCTCTCCCTTAGGCACCGGGGAGCTGTTTTTT. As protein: CASSPLGTGELFF.

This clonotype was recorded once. The CDR3 loop reads CSASVPGSNQPQHF. The CDR3 nucleotides read TGCAGTGCTAGCGTCCCGGGTAGCAATCAGCCCCAGCATTTT. The V and J genes are TRBV20-1 and TRBJ1-5; the D is unclear. V was clipped by 3 bases and J by 0 bases, with 9 bases between them. CDR3 size: 14 residues. The germline CDR1 and CDR2 sequences are DFQATT and SNEGSKA (reference sequence).